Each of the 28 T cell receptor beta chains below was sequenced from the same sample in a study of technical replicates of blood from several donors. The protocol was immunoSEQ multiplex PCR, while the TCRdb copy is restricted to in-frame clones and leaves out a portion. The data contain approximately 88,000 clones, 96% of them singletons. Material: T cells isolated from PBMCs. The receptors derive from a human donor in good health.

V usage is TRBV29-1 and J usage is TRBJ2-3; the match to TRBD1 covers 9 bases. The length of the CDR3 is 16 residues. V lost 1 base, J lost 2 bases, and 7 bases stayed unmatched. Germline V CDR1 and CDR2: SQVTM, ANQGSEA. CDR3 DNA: TGCAGCGTTGAAGCCTCTGGGACAGGGAACACAGATACGCAGTATTTT. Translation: CSVEASGTGNTDTQYF.

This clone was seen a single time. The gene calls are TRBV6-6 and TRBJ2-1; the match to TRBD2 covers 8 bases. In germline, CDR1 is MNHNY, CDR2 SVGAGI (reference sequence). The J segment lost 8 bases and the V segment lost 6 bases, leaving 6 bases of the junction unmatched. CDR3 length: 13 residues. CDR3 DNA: TGTGCCAGCAGCACGGGACTAGGGGATGAGCAGTTCTTC. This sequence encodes CASSTGLGDEQFF.

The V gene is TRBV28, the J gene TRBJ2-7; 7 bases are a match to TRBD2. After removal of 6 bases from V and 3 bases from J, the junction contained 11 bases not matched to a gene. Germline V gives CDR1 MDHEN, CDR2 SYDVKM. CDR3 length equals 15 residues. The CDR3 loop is CASSFLGGTDYEQYF. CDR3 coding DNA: TGTGCCAGCAGCTTCCTCGGGGGGACTGACTACGAGCAGTACTTC.

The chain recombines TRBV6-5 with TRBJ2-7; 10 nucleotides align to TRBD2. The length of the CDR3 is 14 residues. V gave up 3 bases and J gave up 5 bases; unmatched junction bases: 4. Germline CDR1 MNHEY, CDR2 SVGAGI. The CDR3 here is CASSYIAGGDEQYF. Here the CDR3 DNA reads TGTGCCAGCAGTTATATAGCGGGAGGCGACGAGCAGTACTTC.

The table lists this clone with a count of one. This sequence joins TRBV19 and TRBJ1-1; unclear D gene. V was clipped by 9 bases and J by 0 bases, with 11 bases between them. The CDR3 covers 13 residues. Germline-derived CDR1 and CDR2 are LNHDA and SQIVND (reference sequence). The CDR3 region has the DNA TGTGCCAGCAGACGGGTTTTGAACACTGAAGCTTTCTTT. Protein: CASRRVLNTEAFF.

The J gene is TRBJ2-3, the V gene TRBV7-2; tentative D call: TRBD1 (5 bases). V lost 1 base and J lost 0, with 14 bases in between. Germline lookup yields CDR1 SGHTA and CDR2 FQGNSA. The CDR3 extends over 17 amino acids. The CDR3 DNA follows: TGTGCCAGCAGCTTAGGATGGGCAGGGCCTAGCACAGATACGCAGTATTTT. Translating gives CASSLGWAGPSTDTQYF. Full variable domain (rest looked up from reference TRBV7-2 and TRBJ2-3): GAGVSQSPSNKVTEKGKDVELRCDPISGHTALYWYRQSLGQGLEFLIYFQGNSAPDKSGLPSDRFSAERTGGSVSTLTIQRTQQEDSAVYLCASSLGWAGPSTDTQYFGPGTRLTVL.

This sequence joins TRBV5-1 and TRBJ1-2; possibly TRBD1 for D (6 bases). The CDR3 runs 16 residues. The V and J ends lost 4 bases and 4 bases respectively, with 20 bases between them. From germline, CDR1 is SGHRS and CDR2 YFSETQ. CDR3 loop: CASSHGALGRGYGYTF. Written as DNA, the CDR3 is TGCGCCAGCAGCCACGGGGCCCTGGGCAGGGGCTATGGCTACACCTTC.

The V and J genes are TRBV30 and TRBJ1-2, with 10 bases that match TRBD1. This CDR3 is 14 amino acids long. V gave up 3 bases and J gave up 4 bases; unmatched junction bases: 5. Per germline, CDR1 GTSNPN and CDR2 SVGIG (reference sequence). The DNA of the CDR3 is TGTGCCTGGAGCCGGGACAGGGGAGGCTATGGCTACACCTTC. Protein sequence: CAWSRDRGGYGYTF.

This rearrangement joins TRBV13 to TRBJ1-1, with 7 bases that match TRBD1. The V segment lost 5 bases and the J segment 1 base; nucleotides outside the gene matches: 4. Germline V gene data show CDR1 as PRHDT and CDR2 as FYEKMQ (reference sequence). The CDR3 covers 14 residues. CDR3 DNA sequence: TGTGCCAGCAGCCTACGGACAGGGAACACTGAAGCTTTCTTT. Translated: CASSLRTGNTEAFF.

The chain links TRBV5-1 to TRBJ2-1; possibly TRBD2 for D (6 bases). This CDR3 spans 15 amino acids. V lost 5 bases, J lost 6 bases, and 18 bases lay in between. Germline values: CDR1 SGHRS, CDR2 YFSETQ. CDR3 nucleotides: TGCGCCAGCAGTGAAGGCGGAGCGGGCGCCAATGAGCAGTTCTTC. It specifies CASSEGGAGANEQFF.

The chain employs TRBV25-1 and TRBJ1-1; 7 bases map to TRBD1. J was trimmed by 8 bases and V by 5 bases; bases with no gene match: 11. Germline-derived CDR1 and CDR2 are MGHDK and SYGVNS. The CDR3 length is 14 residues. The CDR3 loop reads CASSTRQGFKEAFF. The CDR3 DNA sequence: TGTGCCAGCAGTACCCGACAGGGATTTAAGGAAGCTTTCTTT.

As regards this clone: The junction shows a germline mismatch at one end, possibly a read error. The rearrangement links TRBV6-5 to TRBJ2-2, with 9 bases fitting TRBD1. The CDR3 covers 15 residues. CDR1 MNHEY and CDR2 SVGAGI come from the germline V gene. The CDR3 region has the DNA TGTGCCAGCAGTTCTGACAGGGGGAACGCCGGGGAGCTGTTTTTT. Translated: CASSSDRGNAGELFF.

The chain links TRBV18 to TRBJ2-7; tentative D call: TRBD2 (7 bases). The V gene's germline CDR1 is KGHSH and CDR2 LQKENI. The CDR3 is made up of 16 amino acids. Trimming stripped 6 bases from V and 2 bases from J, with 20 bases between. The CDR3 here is CASSLRGGGSPYEQYF. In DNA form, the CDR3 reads TGTGCCAGCTCCCTCAGAGGGGGGGGCTCACCCTACGAGCAGTACTTC.

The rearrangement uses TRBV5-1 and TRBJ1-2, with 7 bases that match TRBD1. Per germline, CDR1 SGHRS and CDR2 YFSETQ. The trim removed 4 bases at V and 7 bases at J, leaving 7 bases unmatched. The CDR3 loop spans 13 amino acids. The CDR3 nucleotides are TGCGCCAGCAGCGCCGACAGGGCCGCTGGCTACACCTTC. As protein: CASSADRAAGYTF.

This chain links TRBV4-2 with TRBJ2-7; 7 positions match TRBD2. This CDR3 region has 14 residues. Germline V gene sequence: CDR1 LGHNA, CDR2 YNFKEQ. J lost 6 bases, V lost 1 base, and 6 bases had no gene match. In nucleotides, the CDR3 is TGTGCCAGCAGCCAAGCCGCGGGAGCGGGCGAGCAGTACTTC. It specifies CASSQAAGAGEQYF.

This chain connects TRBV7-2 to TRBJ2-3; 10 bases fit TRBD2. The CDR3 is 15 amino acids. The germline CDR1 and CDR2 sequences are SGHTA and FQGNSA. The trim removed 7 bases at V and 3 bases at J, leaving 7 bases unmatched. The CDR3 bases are TGTGCCAGCACCATAGCGGGAGGTAGGACAGATACGCAGTATTTT. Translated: CASTIAGGRTDTQYF.

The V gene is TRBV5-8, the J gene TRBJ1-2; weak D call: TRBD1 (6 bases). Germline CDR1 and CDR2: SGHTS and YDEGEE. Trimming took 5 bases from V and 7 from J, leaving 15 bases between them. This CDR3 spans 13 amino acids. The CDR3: CASSVDRQVGYTF. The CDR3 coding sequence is TGTGCCAGCAGTGTGGACAGACAGGTTGGCTACACCTTC.

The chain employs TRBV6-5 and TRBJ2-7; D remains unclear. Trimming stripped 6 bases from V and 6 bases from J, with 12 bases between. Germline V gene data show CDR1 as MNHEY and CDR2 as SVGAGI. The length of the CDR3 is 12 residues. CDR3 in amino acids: CASSRSSSEQYF. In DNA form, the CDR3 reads TGTGCCAGCAGCAGATCTAGTAGCGAGCAGTACTTC.

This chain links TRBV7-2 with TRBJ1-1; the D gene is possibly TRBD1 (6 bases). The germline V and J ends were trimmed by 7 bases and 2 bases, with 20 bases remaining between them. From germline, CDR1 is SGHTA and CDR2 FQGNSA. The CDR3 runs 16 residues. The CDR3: CASKFPKTGNNTEAFF. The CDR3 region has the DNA TGTGCCAGCAAATTCCCCAAAACAGGGAATAACACTGAAGCTTTCTTT.

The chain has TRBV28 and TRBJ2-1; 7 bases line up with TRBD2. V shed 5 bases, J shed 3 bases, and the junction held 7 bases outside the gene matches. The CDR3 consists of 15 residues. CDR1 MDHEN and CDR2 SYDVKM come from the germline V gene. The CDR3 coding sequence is TGTGCCAGCAGTCCCAGCGGGATTTACTACAATGAGCAGTTCTTC. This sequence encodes CASSPSGIYYNEQFF.

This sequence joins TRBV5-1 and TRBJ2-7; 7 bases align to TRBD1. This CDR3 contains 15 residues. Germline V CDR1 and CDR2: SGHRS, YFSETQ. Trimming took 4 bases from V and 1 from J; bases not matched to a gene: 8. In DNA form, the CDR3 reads TGCGCCAGCAGCCCTCGAGGACAGGTATCCTACGAGCAGTACTTC. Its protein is CASSPRGQVSYEQYF. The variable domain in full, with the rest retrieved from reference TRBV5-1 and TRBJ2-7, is KAGVTQTPRYLIKTRGQQVTLSCSPISGHRSVSWYQQTPGQGLQFLFEYFSETQRNKGNFPGRFSGRQFSNSRSEMNVSTLELGDSALYLCASSPRGQVSYEQYFGPGTRLTVT.

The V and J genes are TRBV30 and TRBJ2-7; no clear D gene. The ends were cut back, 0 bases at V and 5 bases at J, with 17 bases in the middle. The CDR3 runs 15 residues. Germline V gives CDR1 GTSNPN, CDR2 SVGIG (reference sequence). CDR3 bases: TGTGCCTGGAGTGTACTAACCTCCAGCCTGGACGAGCAGTACTTC. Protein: CAWSVLTSSLDEQYF.

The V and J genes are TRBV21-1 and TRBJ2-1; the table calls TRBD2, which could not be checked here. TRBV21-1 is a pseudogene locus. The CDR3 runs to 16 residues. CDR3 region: CASSKESGGPRNEQFF. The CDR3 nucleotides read TGTGCCAGCAGCAAAGAATCGGGAGGGCCGAGAAATGAGCAGTTCTTC.

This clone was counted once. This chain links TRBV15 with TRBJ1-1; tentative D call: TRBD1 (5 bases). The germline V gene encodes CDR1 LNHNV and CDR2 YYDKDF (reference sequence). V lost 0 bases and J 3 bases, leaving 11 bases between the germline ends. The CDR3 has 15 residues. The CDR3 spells CATSRDLGADTEAFF. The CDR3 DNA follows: TGTGCCACCAGCAGAGATCTTGGGGCGGACACTGAAGCTTTCTTT.

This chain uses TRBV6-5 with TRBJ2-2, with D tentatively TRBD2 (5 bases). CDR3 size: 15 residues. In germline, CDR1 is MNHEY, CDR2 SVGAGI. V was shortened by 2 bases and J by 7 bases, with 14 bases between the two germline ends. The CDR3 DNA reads TGTGCCAGCAGTTACATGTGGGAGTCGGGCGGGGAGCTGTTTTTT. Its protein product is CASSYMWESGGELFF.

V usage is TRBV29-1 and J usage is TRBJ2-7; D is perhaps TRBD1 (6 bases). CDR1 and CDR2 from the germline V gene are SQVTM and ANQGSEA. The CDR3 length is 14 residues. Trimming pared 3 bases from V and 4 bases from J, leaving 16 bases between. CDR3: CSVEHQGRGYEQYF. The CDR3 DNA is TGCAGCGTTGAGCACCAGGGGAGAGGATACGAGCAGTACTTC.

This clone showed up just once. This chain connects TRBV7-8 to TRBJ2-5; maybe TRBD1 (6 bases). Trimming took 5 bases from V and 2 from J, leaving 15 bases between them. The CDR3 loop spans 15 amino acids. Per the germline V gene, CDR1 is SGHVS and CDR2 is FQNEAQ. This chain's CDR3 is CASSPTGLVQETQYF. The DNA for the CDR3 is TGTGCCAGCAGCCCTACAGGGCTAGTTCAAGAGACCCAGTACTTC.

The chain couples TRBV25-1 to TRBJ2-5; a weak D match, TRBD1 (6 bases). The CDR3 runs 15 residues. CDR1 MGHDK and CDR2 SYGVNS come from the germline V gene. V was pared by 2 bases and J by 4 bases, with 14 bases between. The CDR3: CASSEASGVLETQYF. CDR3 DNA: TGTGCCAGCAGTGAAGCGTCAGGGGTCTTAGAGACCCAGTACTTC. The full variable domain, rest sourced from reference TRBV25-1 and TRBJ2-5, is EADIYQTPRYLVIGTGKKITLECSQTMGHDKMYWYQQDPGMELHLIHYSYGVNSTEKGDLSSESTVSRIRTEHFPLTLESARPSHTSQYLCASSEASGVLETQYFGPGTRLLVL.